Here is one T cell receptor beta chain with its context. Its specificity is not known. The data belong to a study of long-term antiretroviral therapy in people with HIV. Germline V gene sequence: CDR1 SGHVS, CDR2 FQNEAQ. The ends lost 5 bases at V and 3 bases at J; junction bases unmatched: 1. The CDR3 runs 15 residues. Version v3.0 of the immunoSEQ assay ran at survey level. Clones were sequenced by immunoSEQ multiplex PCR, and TCRdb holds only the in-frame ones, with some missing. The table records some 25,000 clones, around 83% of them present only once. The study, taken as a whole, reports: ART-treated samples gained diversity yet remained below transplant donor controls.

This sample comprised unsorted PBMCs, obtained 3 years after starting antiretroviral therapy. V is TRBV7-8 and J is TRBJ2-1; TRBD2 agrees at 13 bases. This receptor was identified in a man aged 18 to 35 with HIV. CDR3 in amino acids: CASSRTSGGYNEQFF. CDR3 sequence (DNA): TGTGCCAGCAGCCGGACTAGCGGGGGCTACAATGAGCAGTTCTTC.